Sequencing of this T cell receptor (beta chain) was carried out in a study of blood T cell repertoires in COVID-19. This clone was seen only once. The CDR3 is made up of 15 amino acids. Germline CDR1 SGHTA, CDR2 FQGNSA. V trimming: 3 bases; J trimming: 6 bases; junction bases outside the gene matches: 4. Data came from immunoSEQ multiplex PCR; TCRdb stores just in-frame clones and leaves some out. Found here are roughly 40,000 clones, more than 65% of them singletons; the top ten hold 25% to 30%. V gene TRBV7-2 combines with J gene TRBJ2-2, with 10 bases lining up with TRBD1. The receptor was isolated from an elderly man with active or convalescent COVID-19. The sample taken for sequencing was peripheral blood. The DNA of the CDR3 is TGTGCCAGCAGCTTGACAGGGGGCAGGGCCGGGGAGCTGTTTTTT. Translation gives CASSLTGGRAGELFF.